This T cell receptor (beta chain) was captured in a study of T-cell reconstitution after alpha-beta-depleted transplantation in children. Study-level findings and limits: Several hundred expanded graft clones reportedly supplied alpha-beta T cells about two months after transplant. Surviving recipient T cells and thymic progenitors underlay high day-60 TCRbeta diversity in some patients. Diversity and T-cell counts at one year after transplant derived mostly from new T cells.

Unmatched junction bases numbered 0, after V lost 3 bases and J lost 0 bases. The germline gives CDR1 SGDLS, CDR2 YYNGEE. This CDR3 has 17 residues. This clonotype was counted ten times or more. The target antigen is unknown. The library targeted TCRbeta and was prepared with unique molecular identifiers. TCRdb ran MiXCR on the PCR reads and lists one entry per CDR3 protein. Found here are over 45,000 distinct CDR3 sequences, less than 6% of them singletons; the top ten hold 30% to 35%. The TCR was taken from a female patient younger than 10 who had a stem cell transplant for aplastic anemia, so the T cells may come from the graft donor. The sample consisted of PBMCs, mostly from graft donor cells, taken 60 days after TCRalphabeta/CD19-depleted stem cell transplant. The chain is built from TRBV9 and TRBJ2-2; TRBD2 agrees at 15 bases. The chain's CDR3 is CASSGTSGGANTGELFF. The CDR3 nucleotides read TGTGCCAGCAGCGGGACTAGCGGGGGGGCGAACACCGGGGAGCTGTTTTTT. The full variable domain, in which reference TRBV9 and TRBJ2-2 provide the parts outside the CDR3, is DSGVTQTPKHLITATGQRVTLRCSPRSGDLSVYWYQQSLDQGLQFLIQYYNGEERAKGNILERFSAQQFPDLHSELNLSSLELGDSALYFCASSGTSGGANTGELFFGEGSRLTVL.